This entry concerns a single TCR beta chain. Antigen specificity is unknown. This specimen belongs to a study of CD8+ T cells in alopecia areata. General observations from the study: Tofacitinib delivered significant drops in scalp clonality and in expanded CD8+ clones among the top 100.

Sequencing relied on a cDNA template that was reverse transcribed from extracted RNA. Produced via immunoSEQ multiplex PCR; TCRdb's table is partial and in-frame only. Of approximately 210,000 clones in the sample, less than 50% were seen once. Treatment specified: oral pan-JAK inhibitor, 5-10 mg twice daily. Lesional scalp punch biopsies and peripheral blood came from alopecia areata patients. V lost 4 bases to trimming and J lost 0 bases; unmatched junction nucleotides: 3. The CDR3 loop spans 18 amino acids. Germline V lookup: CDR1 LNHNV, CDR2 YYDKDF (reference sequence). Sequenced here: CD4+ T cells sorted from blood, sampled at approximately week 36, from a patient treated with tofacitinib. The source of this sequence is a human donor with alopecia areata. This chain joins TRBV15 and TRBJ2-6, with TRBD2 identical over 13 bases. The CDR3 sequence: CATSTRTSGGSGANVLTF. CDR3 in DNA: TGTGCCACCAGCACGCGGACTAGCGGGGGCTCTGGGGCCAACGTCCTGACTTTC.